This T cell receptor beta chain was identified during a study of T cell responses to AZD1222 COVID-19 vaccine. General study results and limits: The donors showed a predominance of white British ancestry and of females, with possible underestimation of clonal diversity. Mapped onto spike, vaccine-associated CD4 TCRs spanned it and were dominant at 160-218 and 743-854. The study sampled repertoires only after the peak T cell response. Just a handful of AZD1222 recipients tested seropositive at baseline.

As for this clone: No antigen is known for it.

The length of the CDR3 is 15 residues. Between the trimmed V and J ends, which lost 7 bases and 5 bases, there was a span of 18 bases. Germline CDR1 reads MDHEN; CDR2 reads SYDVKM. Generated by immunoSEQ multiplex PCR, the TCRdb table keeps only in-frame clones and is missing some. The sample has about 110,000 clones, roughly nine tenths seen once. The TCR sequence derives from an adult in good health. This specimen consisted of peripheral blood, obtained on day 0 of AZD1222 vaccination. The genes are TRBV28 and TRBJ1-5; D is unresolved. This CDR3 is CASTRTLTGHQPQHF. The CDR3 nucleotides are TGTGCCAGCACTCGGACTCTTACGGGCCATCAGCCCCAGCATTTT. Complete variable domain (other parts from reference TRBV28 and TRBJ1-5): DVKVTQSSRYLVKRTGEKVFLECVQDMDHENMFWYRQDPGLGLRLIYFSYDVKMKEKGDIPEGYSVSREKKERFSLILESASTNQTSMYLCASTRTLTGHQPQHFGDGTRLSIL.